The 6 T cell receptor beta chains presented below share a single source sample, sequenced in a study of blood T cell repertoires in COVID-19. Clones were read by immunoSEQ multiplex PCR, and TCRdb kept only the in-frame ones, dropping some. The data show 120,000 or so clones, around three quarters seen once. Sequencing input: peripheral blood. These receptors all come from a man aged 40-49 years with active or convalescent COVID-19.

This clone was seen a few times. The CDR3 DNA reads TGTGCCACTTCCCTACCGGGACAGAGTTCACCCCTCCACTTT. Protein product: CATSLPGQSSPLHF. This rearrangement joins TRBV3-1 (or the pseudogene TRBV3-2) to TRBJ1-6, with 7 bases identical to TRBD1. Germline V gene sequence: CDR1 LGHDT, CDR2 YNNKEL (reference sequence). The CDR3 is 14 amino acids. J was trimmed by 9 bases and V by 10 bases; bases with no gene match: 12.

The V call is TRBV19, the J call TRBJ2-7; 7 positions match TRBD1. The V gene end was trimmed by 3 bases and the J gene end by 2 bases; junction bases not matched to a gene: 7. Germline CDR1 is LNHDA and CDR2 is SQIVND (reference sequence). This CDR3 region has 15 residues. The CDR3: CASSILRQGAYEQYF. The DNA of the CDR3 is TGTGCCAGTAGTATCCTCAGACAGGGCGCCTACGAGCAGTACTTC. Using reference TRBV19 and TRBJ2-7 for the parts outside the CDR3, the full variable domain is DGGITQSPKYLFRKEGQNVTLSCEQNLNHDAMYWYRQDPGQGLRLIYYSQIVNDFQKGDIAEGYSVSREKKESFPLTVTSAQKNPTAFYLCASSILRQGAYEQYFGPGTRLTVT.

The V call is TRBV28, the J call TRBJ2-1, with 9 bases identical to TRBD2. Germline V gene lookup returns CDR1 MDHEN and CDR2 SYDVKM. The CDR3 loop spans 15 amino acids. V shed 7 bases, J shed 6 bases, and the junction held 10 bases outside the gene matches. CDR3 nucleotides: TGTGCCAGCACCAAATTAGCGGGAGCGGGCAATGAGCAGTTCTTC. This translates into CASTKLAGAGNEQFF.

The rearrangement joins TRBV20-1 to TRBJ2-7; 7 bases match TRBD1. CDR3 size: 15 residues. Losses at the gene ends were 3 bases for V and 6 bases for J; bases not matched to a gene: 14. Looked up from germline, CDR1 is DFQATT and CDR2 is SNEGSKA (reference sequence). The DNA for the CDR3 is TGCAGTGCTAGTGGGCCCGGACAGGCGTTGAGCGAGCAGTACTTC. Translated, it gives CSASGPGQALSEQYF.

This chain links TRBV24-1 with TRBJ1-4, with 8 bases lining up with TRBD1. Germline CDR1 reads KGHDR; CDR2 reads SFDVKD. The CDR3 has 15 amino acids. After removal of 9 bases from V and 4 bases from J, the junction contained 9 bases not matched to a gene. CDR3 region: CATSKGTGFNEKLFF. As DNA, the CDR3 is TGTGCCACCTCTAAGGGGACAGGCTTTAATGAAAAACTGTTTTTT.

This rearrangement joins TRBV6-1 to TRBJ1-6; 9 nucleotides agree with TRBD1. The length of the CDR3 is 17 residues. V dropped 3 bases and J dropped 0; count of bases not matched to a gene: 3. Germline values: CDR1 MNHNS, CDR2 SASEGT. The CDR3 DNA sequence: TGTGCCAGCAGTGAGGGGGACAGGGTCTCCTATAATTCACCCCTCCACTTT. This codes for CASSEGDRVSYNSPLHF.